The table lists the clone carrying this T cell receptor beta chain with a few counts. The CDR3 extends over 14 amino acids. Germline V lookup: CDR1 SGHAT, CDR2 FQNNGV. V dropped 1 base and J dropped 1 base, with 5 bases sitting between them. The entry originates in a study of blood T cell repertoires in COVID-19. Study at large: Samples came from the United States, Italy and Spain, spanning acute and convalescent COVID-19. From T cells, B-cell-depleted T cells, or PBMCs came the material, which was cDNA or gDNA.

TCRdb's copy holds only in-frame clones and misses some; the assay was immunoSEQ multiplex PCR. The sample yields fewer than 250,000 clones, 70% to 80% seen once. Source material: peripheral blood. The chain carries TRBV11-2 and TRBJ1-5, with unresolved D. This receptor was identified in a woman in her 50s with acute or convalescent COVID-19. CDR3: CASSLAGSNQPQHF. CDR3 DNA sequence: TGTGCCAGCAGCTTAGCGGGAAGCAATCAGCCCCAGCATTTT.